The present T cell receptor beta chain was sequenced within a study of cytomegalovirus exposure and HLA in healthy donors. Study-level findings and limits: In vitro testing confirmed three CMV-associated chains as specific for CMV antigens.

At sampling all donors were nominally healthy, likely with unrecorded immune exposures. A multiplex PCR was run with 60 Vbeta primers and 13 Jbeta primers. Produced via immunoSEQ multiplex PCR; TCRdb's table is partial and in-frame only. The data show 150,000 to 200,000 clones, roughly four fifths seen once. This clone was counted only a few times. Its antigen is unknown. Trimming took off 9 bases at V and 0 bases at J, with 16 bases between the two ends. The CDR3 contains 15 residues. Germline lookup yields CDR1 SGHRS and CDR2 YFSETQ. This clonotype was obtained from a woman between 25 and 40 years old in good health and CMV-seronegative. The specimen sequenced was PBMCs. The rearrangement joins TRBV5-1 to TRBJ2-1; D is unclear. The CDR3 DNA is TGCGCCACTTCTCCGGCGGTACTCTCCTACAATGAGCAGTTCTTC. As protein: CATSPAVLSYNEQFF.